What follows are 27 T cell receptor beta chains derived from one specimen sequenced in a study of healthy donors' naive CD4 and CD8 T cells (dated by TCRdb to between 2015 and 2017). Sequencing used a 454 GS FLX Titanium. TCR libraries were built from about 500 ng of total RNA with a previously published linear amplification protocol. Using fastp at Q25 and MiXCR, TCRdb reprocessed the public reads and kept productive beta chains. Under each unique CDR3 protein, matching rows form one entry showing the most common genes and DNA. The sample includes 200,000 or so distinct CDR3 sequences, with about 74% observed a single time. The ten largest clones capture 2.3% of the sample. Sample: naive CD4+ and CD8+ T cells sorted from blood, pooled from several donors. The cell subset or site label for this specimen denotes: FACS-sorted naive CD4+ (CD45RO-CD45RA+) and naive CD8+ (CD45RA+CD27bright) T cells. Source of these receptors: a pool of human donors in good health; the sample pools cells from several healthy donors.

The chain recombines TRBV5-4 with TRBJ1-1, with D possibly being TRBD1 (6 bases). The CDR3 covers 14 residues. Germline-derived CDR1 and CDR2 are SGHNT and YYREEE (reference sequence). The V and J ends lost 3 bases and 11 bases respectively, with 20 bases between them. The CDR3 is CASSSDTGYSRAFF. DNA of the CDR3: TGTGCCAGCAGCTCTGATACAGGGTACTCGCGGGCTTTCTTT.

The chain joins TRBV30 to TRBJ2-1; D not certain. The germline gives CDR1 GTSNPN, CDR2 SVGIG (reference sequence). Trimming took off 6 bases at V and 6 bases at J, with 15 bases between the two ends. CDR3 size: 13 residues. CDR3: CACLALDSNEQFF. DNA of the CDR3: TGTGCCTGTCTTGCCCTTGATTCCAATGAGCAGTTCTTC.

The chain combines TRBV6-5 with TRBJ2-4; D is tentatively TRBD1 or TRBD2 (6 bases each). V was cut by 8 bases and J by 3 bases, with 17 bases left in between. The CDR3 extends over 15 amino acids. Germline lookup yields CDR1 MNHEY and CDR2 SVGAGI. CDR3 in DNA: TGTGCCAGCGGATGGACAGCCGGGGGCAAAAACATTCAGTACTTC. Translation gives CASGWTAGGKNIQYF.

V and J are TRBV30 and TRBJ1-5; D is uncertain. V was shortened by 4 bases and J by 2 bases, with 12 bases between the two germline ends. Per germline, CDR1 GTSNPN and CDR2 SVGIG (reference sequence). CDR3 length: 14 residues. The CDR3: CAWTDQIGNQPQHF. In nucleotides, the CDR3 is TGTGCCTGGACAGACCAGATCGGCAATCAGCCCCAGCATTTT. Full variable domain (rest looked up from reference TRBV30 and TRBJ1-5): SQTIHQWPATLVQPVGSPLSLECTVEGTSNPNLYWYRQAAGRGLQLLFYSVGIGQISSEVPQNLSASRPQDRQFILSSKKLLLSDSGFYLCAWTDQIGNQPQHFGDGTRLSIL.

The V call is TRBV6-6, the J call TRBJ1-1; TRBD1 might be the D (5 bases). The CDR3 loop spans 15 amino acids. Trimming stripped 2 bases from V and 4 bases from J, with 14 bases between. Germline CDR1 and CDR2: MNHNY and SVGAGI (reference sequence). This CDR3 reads CASSYEDAQGTEAFF. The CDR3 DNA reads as TGTGCCAGCAGTTACGAGGACGCTCAGGGCACTGAAGCTTTCTTT.

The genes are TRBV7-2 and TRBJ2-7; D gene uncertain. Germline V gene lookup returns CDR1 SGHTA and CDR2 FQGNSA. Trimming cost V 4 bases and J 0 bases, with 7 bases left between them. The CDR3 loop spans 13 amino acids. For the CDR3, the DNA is TGTGCCAGCAGCTCGACCCTCTCCTACGAGCAGTACTTC. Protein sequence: CASSSTLSYEQYF.

The CDR3 here is CASSPNMPGQGTGNTIYF. In DNA form, the CDR3 reads TGTGCCAGCTCACCAAACATGCCGGGACAGGGAACTGGAAACACCATATATTTT. The chain combines TRBV18 with TRBJ1-3, with 9 bases matching TRBD1. V lost 2 bases to trimming and J lost 2 bases; unmatched junction nucleotides: 10. Germline V gives CDR1 KGHSH, CDR2 LQKENI. CDR3 length: 18 amino acids.

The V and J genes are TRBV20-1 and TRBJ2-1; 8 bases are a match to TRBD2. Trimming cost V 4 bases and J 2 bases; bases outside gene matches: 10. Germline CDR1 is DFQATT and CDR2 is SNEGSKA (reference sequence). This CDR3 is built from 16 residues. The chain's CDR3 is CSAKGPASGPYNEQFF. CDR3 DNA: TGCAGTGCTAAGGGCCCGGCTAGCGGGCCCTACAATGAGCAGTTCTTC.

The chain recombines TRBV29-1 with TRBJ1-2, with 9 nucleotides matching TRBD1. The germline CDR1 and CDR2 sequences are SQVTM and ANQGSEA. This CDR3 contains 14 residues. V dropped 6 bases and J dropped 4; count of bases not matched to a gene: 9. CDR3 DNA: TGCAGCGTCGCTAGACAGGGGGACTTCTATGGCTACACCTTC. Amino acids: CSVARQGDFYGYTF.

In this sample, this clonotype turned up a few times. CDR3 sequence: CASLGTKSSYNEQFF. CDR3 DNA: TGTGCCAGCCTGGGAACGAAGAGCTCCTACAATGAGCAGTTCTTC. The J gene is TRBJ2-1, the V gene TRBV6-5; D gene ambiguous. There are 15 residues in the CDR3. Germline V CDR1 and CDR2: MNHEY, SVGAGI. V shed 8 bases and J shed 0 bases, with 14 bases lying between them.

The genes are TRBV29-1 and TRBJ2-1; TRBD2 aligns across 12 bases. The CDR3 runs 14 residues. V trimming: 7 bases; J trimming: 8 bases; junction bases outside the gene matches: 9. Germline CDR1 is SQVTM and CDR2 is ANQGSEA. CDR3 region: CSGGGTSGFHEQFF. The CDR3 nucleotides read TGCAGCGGTGGGGGGACTAGCGGGTTCCATGAGCAGTTCTTC.

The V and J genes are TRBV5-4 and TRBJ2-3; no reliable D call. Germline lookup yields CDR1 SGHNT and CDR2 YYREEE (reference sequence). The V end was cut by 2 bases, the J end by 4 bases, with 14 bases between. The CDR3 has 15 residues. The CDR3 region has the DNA TGTGCCAGCAGCTTTCGCGGTAGGGCCGCAGATACGCAGTATTTT. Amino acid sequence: CASSFRGRAADTQYF.

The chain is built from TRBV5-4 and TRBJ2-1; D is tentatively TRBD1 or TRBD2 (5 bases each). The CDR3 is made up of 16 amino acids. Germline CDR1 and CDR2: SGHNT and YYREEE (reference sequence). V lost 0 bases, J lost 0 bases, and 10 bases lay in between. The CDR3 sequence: CASSLAPGSSYNEQFF. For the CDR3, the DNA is TGTGCCAGCAGCTTGGCACCAGGGAGCTCCTACAATGAGCAGTTCTTC.

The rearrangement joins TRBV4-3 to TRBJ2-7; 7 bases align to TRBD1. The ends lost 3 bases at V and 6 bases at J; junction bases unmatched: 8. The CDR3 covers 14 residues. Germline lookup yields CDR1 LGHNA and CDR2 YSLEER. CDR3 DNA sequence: TGCGCCAGCAGCCAGTCCGACAGGGCAGGCGAGCAGTACTTC. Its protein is CASSQSDRAGEQYF.

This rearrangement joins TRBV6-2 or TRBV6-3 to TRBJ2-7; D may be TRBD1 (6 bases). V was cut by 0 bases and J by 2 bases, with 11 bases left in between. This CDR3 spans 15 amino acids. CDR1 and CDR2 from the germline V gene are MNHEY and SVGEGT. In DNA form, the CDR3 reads TGTGCCAGCAGTTACTCAAGACAGGCTACCTACGAGCAGTACTTC. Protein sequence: CASSYSRQATYEQYF.

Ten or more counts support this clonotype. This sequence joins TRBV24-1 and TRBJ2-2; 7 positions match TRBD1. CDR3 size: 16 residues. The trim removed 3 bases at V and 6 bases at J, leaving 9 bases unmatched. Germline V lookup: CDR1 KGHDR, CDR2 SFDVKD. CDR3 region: CATSDPRQGGPGELFF. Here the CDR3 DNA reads TGTGCCACCAGTGATCCGCGACAGGGTGGCCCCGGGGAGCTGTTTTTT.

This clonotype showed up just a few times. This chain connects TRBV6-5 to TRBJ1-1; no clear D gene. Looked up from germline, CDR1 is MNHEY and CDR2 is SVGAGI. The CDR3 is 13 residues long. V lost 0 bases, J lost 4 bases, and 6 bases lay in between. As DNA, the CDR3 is TGTGCCAGCAGTTACTCGCAGGTCACTGAAGCTTTCTTT. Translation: CASSYSQVTEAFF.

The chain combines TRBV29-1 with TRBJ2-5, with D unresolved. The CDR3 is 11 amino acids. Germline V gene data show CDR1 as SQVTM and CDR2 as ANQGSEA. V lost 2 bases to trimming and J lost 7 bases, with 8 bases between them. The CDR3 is CSVEKMGTQYF. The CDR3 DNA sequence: TGCAGCGTTGAAAAGATGGGGACCCAGTACTTC. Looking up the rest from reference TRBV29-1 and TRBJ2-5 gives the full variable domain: SAVISQKPSRDICQRGTSLTIQCQVDSQVTMMFWYRQQPGQSLTLIATANQGSEATYESGFVIDKFPISRPNLTFSTLTVSNMSPEDSSIYLCSVEKMGTQYFGPGTRLLVL.

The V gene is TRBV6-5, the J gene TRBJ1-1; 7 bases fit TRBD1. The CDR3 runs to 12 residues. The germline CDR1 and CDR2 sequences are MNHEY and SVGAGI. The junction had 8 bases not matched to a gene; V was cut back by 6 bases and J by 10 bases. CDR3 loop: CASRRNRGRAFF. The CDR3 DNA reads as TGTGCCAGCAGACGGAACAGGGGTCGAGCTTTCTTT.

CDR3: CSVRGSGGRGPDTQYF. CDR3 nucleotides: TGCAGCGTTCGTGGTTCTGGCGGGAGGGGCCCAGATACGCAGTATTTT. This rearrangement joins TRBV29-1 to TRBJ2-3; 9 positions agree with TRBD2. V dropped 5 bases and J dropped 4; count of bases not matched to a gene: 13. The CDR3 is made up of 16 amino acids. The germline V gene encodes CDR1 SQVTM and CDR2 ANQGSEA.

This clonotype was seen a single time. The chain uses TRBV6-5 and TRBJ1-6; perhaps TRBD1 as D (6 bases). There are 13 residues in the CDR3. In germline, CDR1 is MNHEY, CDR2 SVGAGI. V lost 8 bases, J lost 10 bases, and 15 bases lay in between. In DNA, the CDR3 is TGTGCCAGCGCCTACAGGGCTCGGTCACCCCTCCACTTT. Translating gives CASAYRARSPLHF.

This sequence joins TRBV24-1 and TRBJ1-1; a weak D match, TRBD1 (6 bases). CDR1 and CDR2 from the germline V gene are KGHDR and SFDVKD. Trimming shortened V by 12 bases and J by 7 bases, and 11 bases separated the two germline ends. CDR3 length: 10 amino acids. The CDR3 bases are TGTGCCCCCCAGGACAGTGAAGCTTTCTTT. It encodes CAPQDSEAFF.

CDR3 bases: TGCAGCGTTCGCCGGGACCCTGGGGAAGCTTTCTTT. Translation gives CSVRRDPGEAFF. This sequence joins TRBV29-1 and TRBJ1-1; weak D call: TRBD1 (5 bases). Trimming removed 5 bases at V and 8 bases at J, with 15 bases between. CDR1 and CDR2 from the germline V gene are SQVTM and ANQGSEA. CDR3 length: 12 amino acids.

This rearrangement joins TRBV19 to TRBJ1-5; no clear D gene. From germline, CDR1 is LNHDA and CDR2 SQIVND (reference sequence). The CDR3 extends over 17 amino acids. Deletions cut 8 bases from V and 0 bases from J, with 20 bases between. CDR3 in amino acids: CASSPREGYYSNQPQHF. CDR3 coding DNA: TGTGCCAGTTCCCCTCGGGAGGGATATTATAGCAATCAGCCCCAGCATTTT.

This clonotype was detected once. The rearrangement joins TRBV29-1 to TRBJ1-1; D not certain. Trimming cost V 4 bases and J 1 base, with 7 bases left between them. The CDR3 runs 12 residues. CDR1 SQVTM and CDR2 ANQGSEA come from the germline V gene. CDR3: CSVGWENTEAFF. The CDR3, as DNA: TGCAGCGTTGGGTGGGAGAACACTGAAGCTTTCTTT.

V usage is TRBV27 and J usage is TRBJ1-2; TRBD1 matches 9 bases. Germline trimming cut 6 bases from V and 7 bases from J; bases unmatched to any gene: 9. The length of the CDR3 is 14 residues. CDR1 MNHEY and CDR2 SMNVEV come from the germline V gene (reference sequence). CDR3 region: CASSPLGQGSGYTF. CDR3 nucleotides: TGTGCCAGCAGCCCACTGGGACAGGGTAGTGGCTACACCTTC.

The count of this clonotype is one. The CDR3: CASKKGASYGYTF. Written as DNA, the CDR3 is TGTGCCAGCAAAAAGGGGGCAAGCTATGGCTACACCTTC. The chain carries TRBV6-6 and TRBJ1-2; 7 nucleotides line up with TRBD1. The germline CDR1 and CDR2 sequences are MNHNY and SVGAGI (reference sequence). The CDR3 totals 13 residues. J gave up 4 bases and V 7 bases, and 6 bases lay outside the gene matches.